This entry features one TCR beta chain sequence. The V end was cut by 4 bases, the J end by 2 bases, with 9 bases between. This CDR3 is built from 13 residues. Germline values: CDR1 SGHRS, CDR2 YFSETQ. Here immunoSEQ multiplex PCR was the method, and the copy in TCRdb shows in-frame clones only, minus some. The sample has just under 8,000 clones; 65% to 75% are singletons. This sample stems from a study of tumour-infiltrating T cells in Burkitt lymphoma. Study background: Overall and progression-free survival were predicted by productive clonality.

This chain uses TRBV5-1 with TRBJ1-1, with a tentative D call TRBD1 (6 bases). Sequencing input: tumor tissue. The sequence was obtained from a human donor with diffuse large B-cell lymphoma. The CDR3 sequence: CASSQQGNTEAFF. Here the CDR3 DNA reads TGCGCCAGCAGCCAACAGGGAAACACTGAAGCTTTCTTT.